These 8 T cell receptor beta chains came from one sample sequenced in a study of identical twins. TCRdb re-derived calls from the 5' RACE reads in MiXCR, one entry per CDR3 protein. The table records about 1.7 million distinct CDR3 sequences, around 33% of them present only once. The sample consisted of cord blood. Receptors originate from a newborn girl in good health.

This clonotype was seen a few times. The genes are TRBV30 and TRBJ2-1, with TRBD2 matching 13 bases. The CDR3 is 15 residues long. With V trimmed by 5 bases and J by 3 bases, 4 bases remained unmatched. Germline CDR1 is GTSNPN and CDR2 is SVGIG (reference sequence). The CDR3 region has the DNA TGTGCCTGGGATGGACTAGCGGGGGTCTACAATGAGCAGTTCTTC. Translation gives CAWDGLAGVYNEQFF.

The V and J genes are TRBV2 and TRBJ2-3; D might be TRBD2 (6 bases). V lost 3 bases and J lost 0, with 10 bases in between. Germline CDR1 is SNHLY and CDR2 is FYNNEI. The CDR3 has 15 amino acids. CDR3 protein: CASSDRGASTDTQYF. The CDR3 DNA sequence: TGTGCCAGCAGTGACCGCGGGGCTAGCACAGATACGCAGTATTTT.

This chain uses TRBV27 with TRBJ2-1; 7 bases line up with TRBD1. The CDR3 has 15 amino acids. Germline V gives CDR1 MNHEY, CDR2 SMNVEV (reference sequence). V lost 3 bases, J lost 5 bases, and 7 bases stayed unmatched. CDR3 region: CASSLRGPTNNEQFF. CDR3 in DNA: TGTGCCAGCAGTTTGAGGGGGCCGACAAACAATGAGCAGTTCTTC.

The genes are TRBV11-2 and TRBJ2-3, with TRBD2 matching 8 bases. This CDR3 has 15 amino acids. The germline CDR1 and CDR2 sequences are SGHAT and FQNNGV. V dropped 2 bases and J dropped 4; count of bases not matched to a gene: 5. The CDR3 region is CASSLQRGRADTQYF. Written as DNA, the CDR3 is TGTGCCAGCAGCTTACAGCGGGGGCGGGCAGATACGCAGTATTTT. Full variable domain (remainder filled in from reference TRBV11-2 and TRBJ2-3): EAGVAQSPRYKIIEKRQSVAFWCNPISGHATLYWYQQILGQGPKLLIQFQNNGVVDDSQLPKDRFSAERLKGVDSTLKIQPAKLEDSAVYLCASSLQRGRADTQYFGPGTRLTVL.

V and J are TRBV6-2 or TRBV6-3 and TRBJ2-2; either TRBD1 or TRBD2 may supply D (6 bases each). Germline loops: CDR1 MNHEY, CDR2 SVGEGT. This CDR3 is 17 amino acids long. Between the trimmed V and J ends, which lost 0 bases and 4 bases, there was a span of 15 bases. The CDR3 nucleotides read TGTGCCAGCAGTTACTCGAGTGGGGGGCGAGGCACCGGGGAGCTGTTTTTT. It specifies CASSYSSGGRGTGELFF.

This clonotype was detected a few times. V usage is TRBV5-1 and J usage is TRBJ2-1; 9 bases align to TRBD2. Germline V gene sequence: CDR1 SGHRS, CDR2 YFSETQ. The CDR3 has 14 residues. V shed 1 base and J 9 bases; nucleotides not matched to a gene: 5. CDR3 sequence: CASSLSSGTGEQFF. CDR3 sequence (DNA): TGCGCCAGCAGCTTGTCTAGCGGGACCGGTGAGCAGTTCTTC.

This clonotype was counted a few times. The V and J genes are TRBV27 and TRBJ2-1; D gene unclear. The CDR3 consists of 14 residues. CDR1 and CDR2 (germline): MNHEY, SMNVEV (reference sequence). V lost 3 bases and J lost 9, with 15 bases in between. The CDR3 spells CASSLNRRLAEQFF. CDR3 coding DNA: TGTGCCAGCAGTTTGAATCGCCGGTTGGCTGAGCAGTTCTTC.

The rearrangement links TRBV20-1 to TRBJ1-5; D may be TRBD1 (6 bases). The CDR3 has 16 amino acids. Germline V gene data show CDR1 as DFQATT and CDR2 as SNEGSKA (reference sequence). V shed 6 bases and J shed 2 bases, with 20 bases lying between them. The CDR3 is CSAPPTGLGGNQPQHF. CDR3 DNA sequence: TGCAGTGCGCCTCCGACAGGCCTTGGGGGCAATCAGCCCCAGCATTTT.